The text below deals with one T cell receptor beta chain. Its cognate antigen is unknown. The sample belongs to a study of cytomegalovirus exposure and HLA in healthy donors. On the study more broadly: From HLA-typed donors, an early data release held tens of millions of unique TCRs. Of roughly 400 genotyped donors, 80% to 85% grouped in the Caucasian-associated ancestry cluster. The study, taken as a whole, reports: It was assumed in the presence/absence analyses that sequencing depth was roughly uniform across donors. Association with HLA alleles at 0.05 false discovery rate was found for 17,000 or so TCR beta sequences in a later analysis.

The PCR had 60 Vbeta and 13 Jbeta primers. The method was immunoSEQ multiplex PCR; TCRdb's version includes in-frame clones alone and lacks a portion of them. The sample yields about 120,000 clones, about 8.6% seen once. Sequencing was performed on PBMCs. This TCR derives from a woman between 40 and 50 years old in good health and CMV-seropositive.

The CDR3 sequence: CASRLYGLFSSYEQYF. DNA for the CDR3: TGTGCAAGTCGCTTATACGGACTCTTCAGCTCCTACGAGCAGTACTTC. V usage is TRBV12-2 and J usage is TRBJ2-7; TRBD2 was called by the table and not checked on the DNA. TRBV12-2 constitutes a pseudogene. This CDR3 has 16 residues.